This entry lists 30 T cell receptor beta chains sequenced from one sample in a study of identical twins. One entry per CDR3 protein, called by TCRdb with MiXCR from the 5' RACE reads. The table records some 97,000 distinct CDR3 sequences, about 5.6% of them present only once. Sequences were obtained from memory T cells sorted from blood. Receptors were obtained from a woman between 50 and 59 years old in good health.

The table lists this clonotype with many counts. This chain links TRBV20-1 with TRBJ1-2; TRBD1 aligns across 9 bases. V was pared by 6 bases and J by 8 bases, with 19 bases of the junction left unmatched. This CDR3 spans 16 amino acids. From germline, CDR1 is DFQATT and CDR2 SNEGSKA (reference sequence). The CDR3 here is CSAPWDRDAGGGGYTF. CDR3 DNA sequence: TGCAGTGCGCCCTGGGACAGGGATGCGGGGGGTGGGGGCTACACCTTC.

To note about this clonotype: Possible read error: a much larger clone is one base away. This chain uses TRBV6-2 or TRBV6-3 with TRBJ1-2, with unresolved D. CDR1 and CDR2 from the germline V gene are MNHEY and SVGEGT. CDR3 length: 12 residues. V was trimmed by 2 bases and J by 6 bases, leaving 7 bases between them. The CDR3 DNA reads TGTGCCAGCAGTTACGAAGGCCATGGCTACACCTTC. Protein sequence: CASSYEGHGYTF.

The sample holds many counts of this clonotype. V and J are TRBV6-4 and TRBJ2-3; D unclear. Per germline, CDR1 MRHNA and CDR2 SNTAGT. V gave up 0 bases and J gave up 2 bases, with 9 bases separating them. CDR3 length: 15 amino acids. CDR3 sequence: CASSDSAYATDTQYF. The CDR3 DNA follows: TGTGCCAGCAGTGACTCGGCCTATGCCACAGATACGCAGTATTTT.

This clonotype was detected only a few times. V and J are TRBV4-2 and TRBJ1-1, with D possibly TRBD1 on 5 matching bases. This CDR3 has 14 amino acids. Trimming shortened V by 4 bases and J by 1 base, and 10 bases separated the two germline ends. Germline loops: CDR1 LGHNA, CDR2 YNFKEQ. The CDR3 DNA reads TGTGCCAGCAGCCTCTCACAGGAGAACACTGAAGCTTTCTTT. Its protein is CASSLSQENTEAFF.

The table lists this clonotype with a few counts. This chain links TRBV30 with TRBJ1-2; no firm D call. Per the germline V gene, CDR1 is GTSNPN and CDR2 is SVGIG (reference sequence). The ends were cut back, 0 bases at V and 4 bases at J, with 15 bases in the middle. This CDR3 has 15 residues. The CDR3 bases are TGTGCCTGGAGTGTACCCTACGGACTGACCTATGGCTACACCTTC. This gives the protein CAWSVPYGLTYGYTF.

This clonotype was seen repeatedly, ten times or more. The V and J genes are TRBV19 and TRBJ1-5, with D perhaps matching TRBD1 (6 bases). The CDR3 consists of 15 residues. The V and J ends lost 9 bases and 5 bases respectively, with 20 bases between them. From germline, CDR1 is LNHDA and CDR2 SQIVND (reference sequence). In DNA, the CDR3 is TGTGCCAGCCAGTATGATTCGGGGGCGCATCAGCCCCAGCATTTT. This gives the protein CASQYDSGAHQPQHF.

As concerns this clonotype: Here the CDR3 omits its conserved ending phenylalanine or tryptophan, so a read error is the likely source. V usage is TRBV4-1 and J usage is TRBJ2-5; TRBD2 aligns across 11 bases. Germline CDR1 and CDR2: MGHRA and YSYEKL. The CDR3 covers 16 residues. Losses at the gene ends were 1 base for V and 5 bases for J; bases not matched to a gene: 6. Written as DNA, the CDR3 is TGCGCCAGCAGCCAAGCTACTAGCGGGAGCGCGGAGACCCAGTACTCC. It encodes CASSQATSGSAETQYS.

This clonotype has a count of ten or more. This chain uses TRBV11-1 with TRBJ2-2; D possibly corresponds to TRBD1 (6 bases). Trimming pared 4 bases from V and 6 bases from J, leaving 6 bases between. Germline V gene sequence: CDR1 SGHAT, CDR2 FQDESV (reference sequence). The CDR3 is 12 residues long. CDR3 nucleotides: TGTGCCAGCAGCTACAGGGCCGGGGAGCTGTTTTTT. Translation gives CASSYRAGELFF.

With respect to this clonotype: This may be a read error, as it is one base from a much larger clone. V gene TRBV3-1 combines with J gene TRBJ2-3; 9 nucleotides align to TRBD2. Germline assignment: CDR1 LGHDT and CDR2 YNNKEL (reference sequence). The CDR3 spans 15 residues. The CDR3 DNA sequence: TGTGCCAACAGCCAAGGCGGGAGGGGTGCAGATACGCAGTATTTT. Protein product: CANSQGGRGADTQYF.

This clonotype was observed many times. V usage is TRBV7-3 and J usage is TRBJ1-1; D is uncertain. The CDR3 extends over 13 amino acids. Germline CDR1 and CDR2: SGHTA and FQGTGA. The V gene lost 5 bases and the J gene lost 1 base, with 8 bases spanning the gap. CDR3 residues: CASSRSGNTEAFF. As DNA, the CDR3 is TGTGCCAGCAGCAGGTCAGGGAACACTGAAGCTTTCTTT. The complete variable domain, with remaining parts taken from reference TRBV7-3 and TRBJ1-1, reads GAGVSQTPSNKVTEKGKYVELRCDPISGHTALYWYRQSLGQGPEFLIYFQGTGAADDSGLPNDRFFAVRPEGSVSTLKIQRTERGDSAVYLCASSRSGNTEAFFGQGTRLTVV.

This clonotype was observed many times. The chain combines TRBV5-1 with TRBJ2-3; the match to TRBD2 covers 7 bases. This CDR3 comprises 15 residues. Trimming at V came to 5 bases and at J to 0 bases, leaving 6 bases not matched to a gene. Per germline, CDR1 SGHRS and CDR2 YFSETQ. The CDR3 sequence: CASRRAGISTDTQYF. The CDR3 DNA reads TGCGCCAGCAGGCGAGCGGGGATAAGCACAGATACGCAGTATTTT. The variable domain in full, with the rest retrieved from reference TRBV5-1 and TRBJ2-3, is KAGVTQTPRYLIKTRGQQVTLSCSPISGHRSVSWYQQTPGQGLQFLFEYFSETQRNKGNFPGRFSGRQFSNSRSEMNVSTLELGDSALYLCASRRAGISTDTQYFGPGTRLTVL.

Many counts were recorded for this clonotype. V gene TRBV6-5 combines with J gene TRBJ2-5; D is possibly TRBD1 or TRBD2 (5 bases each). Germline lookup yields CDR1 MNHEY and CDR2 SVGAGI. The CDR3 runs to 13 residues. The V gene lost 7 bases and the J gene lost 0 bases, with 9 bases spanning the gap. Here the CDR3 reads CASTRDHQETQYF. Written as DNA, the CDR3 is TGTGCCAGCACGAGGGACCACCAAGAGACCCAGTACTTC.

This clonotype was recorded a few times. V usage is TRBV12-3 or TRBV12-4 and J usage is TRBJ2-1, with 11 bases lining up with TRBD2. CDR3 size: 16 residues. Trimming at V came to 3 bases and at J to 6 bases, leaving 7 bases not matched to a gene. The CDR3 reads CASSFSSLAGGNEQFF. CDR3 coding DNA: TGTGCCAGCAGTTTCAGTAGCCTAGCGGGAGGCAATGAGCAGTTCTTC.

The V gene is TRBV6-1, the J gene TRBJ2-1, with a tentative D call TRBD1 (6 bases). The ends were cut back, 6 bases at V and 15 bases at J, with 21 bases in the middle. There are 13 residues in the CDR3. The V gene's germline CDR1 is MNHNS and CDR2 SASEGT. CDR3 region: CASSPRTVVGVFF. In DNA form, the CDR3 reads TGTGCCAGCAGCCCCAGGACAGTAGTAGGAGTGTTCTTC.

The chain recombines TRBV5-1 with TRBJ2-1; 8 nucleotides agree with TRBD2. The CDR3 covers 16 residues. J gave up 0 bases and V 5 bases, and 7 bases lay outside the gene matches. Germline lookup yields CDR1 SGHRS and CDR2 YFSETQ. The CDR3, as DNA: TGCGCCAGCAGTCGAACGGGAGGGAGCTCCTACAATGAGCAGTTCTTC. Its protein product is CASSRTGGSSYNEQFF. The variable domain in full, with the rest retrieved from reference TRBV5-1 and TRBJ2-1, is KAGVTQTPRYLIKTRGQQVTLSCSPISGHRSVSWYQQTPGQGLQFLFEYFSETQRNKGNFPGRFSGRQFSNSRSEMNVSTLELGDSALYLCASSRTGGSSYNEQFFGPGTRLTVL.

Ten or more counts support this clonotype. The V and J genes are TRBV29-1 and TRBJ1-5; D ambiguous. CDR1 is SQVTM and CDR2 is ANQGSEA in the germline V gene. CDR3 length: 15 residues. V dropped 7 bases and J dropped 1 base, with 17 bases sitting between them. The CDR3, as DNA: TGCAGCGGCGAGCGACATCCGGGGAGCAATCAGCCCCAGCATTTT. Translation: CSGERHPGSNQPQHF.

This clonotype occurred many times. The rearrangement joins TRBV4-1 to TRBJ2-3, with 12 bases that match TRBD2. Trimming removed 1 base from V and 5 bases from J; junction bases left unmatched: 4. CDR3 length: 16 amino acids. The germline V gene encodes CDR1 MGHRA and CDR2 YSYEKL. The CDR3 region is CASSQGLAGVVDTQYF. DNA of the CDR3: TGCGCCAGCAGCCAAGGACTAGCGGGAGTGGTAGATACGCAGTATTTT.

This clonotype has ten or more counts. V usage is TRBV24-1 and J usage is TRBJ2-5, with D possibly called TRBD1 or TRBD2 (5 bases each). Germline lookup yields CDR1 KGHDR and CDR2 SFDVKD. V was cut by 4 bases and J by 1 base, with 18 bases left in between. This CDR3 has 17 residues. The CDR3 DNA sequence: TGTGCCACCAGTGACCCAAGGGGTGTAACTAGCCAAGAGACCCAGTACTTC. Protein product: CATSDPRGVTSQETQYF.

This clonotype has a count of ten or more. This CDR3 is CASRREMYGYTF. The CDR3, as DNA: TGCGCCAGCAGGAGAGAAATGTATGGCTACACCTTC. This sequence joins TRBV5-1 and TRBJ1-2; D gene ambiguous. This CDR3 contains 12 residues. V was cut by 5 bases and J by 5 bases, with 10 bases left in between. The germline gives CDR1 SGHRS, CDR2 YFSETQ.

This clonotype was seen repeatedly, ten times or more. The rearrangement joins TRBV12-3 or TRBV12-4 to TRBJ2-2; either TRBD1 or TRBD2 may fit D (6 bases each). This CDR3 is built from 15 residues. V shed 6 bases and J shed 7 bases, with 18 bases lying between them. The CDR3 DNA reads TGTGCCAGCAGCCGCACCCTCGGGGGCCACGGGGAGCTGTTTTTT. Translating gives CASSRTLGGHGELFF.

A few counts support this clonotype. The chain has TRBV19 and TRBJ2-4; 12 nucleotides agree with TRBD2. V trimming: 7 bases; J trimming: 4 bases; junction bases outside the gene matches: 5. CDR1 and CDR2 from the germline V gene are LNHDA and SQIVND (reference sequence). This CDR3 has 15 residues. The CDR3 loop is CASTSGREMKNIQYF. The DNA for the CDR3 is TGTGCCAGTACTAGCGGGAGGGAAATGAAAAACATTCAGTACTTC.

This clonotype was detected ten times or more. The rearrangement joins TRBV20-1 to TRBJ2-5; 7 nucleotides match TRBD2. After removal of 2 bases from V and 4 bases from J, the junction contained 7 bases not matched to a gene. The CDR3 length is 14 residues. Germline lookup yields CDR1 DFQATT and CDR2 SNEGSKA (reference sequence). CDR3 DNA sequence: TGCAGTGCTAGAAGGCGGGAGTTGAGAGAGACCCAGTACTTC. The encoded protein is CSARRRELRETQYF.

Ten or more counts support this clonotype. The J gene is TRBJ2-3, the V gene TRBV20-1; 11 bases agree with TRBD2. The CDR3 is 18 residues long. The V segment lost 3 bases and the J segment 3 bases; nucleotides outside the gene matches: 14. Per germline, CDR1 DFQATT and CDR2 SNEGSKA (reference sequence). CDR3 residues: CSASFSGRAWLLTDTQYF. CDR3 DNA sequence: TGCAGTGCTAGTTTTAGCGGGAGGGCCTGGCTACTAACAGATACGCAGTATTTT.

The table lists this clonotype with many counts. The V call is TRBV21-1, the J call TRBJ2-5; TRBD2 was called by the table and not checked on the DNA. TRBV21-1 is recorded as a pseudogene. This CDR3 spans 17 amino acids. The CDR3: CASSERTSGSSGETQYF. As DNA, the CDR3 is TGTGCCAGCAGCGAACGGACTAGCGGGAGTTCGGGAGAGACCCAGTACTTC.

This clonotype has only a few counts. The rearrangement links TRBV11-2 to TRBJ2-3; D gene uncertain. The CDR3 has 12 residues. V was shortened by 1 base and J by 5 bases, with 4 bases between the two germline ends. In germline, CDR1 is SGHAT, CDR2 FQNNGV. CDR3 nucleotides: TGTGCCAGCAGCTTAGGGGTAGATACGCAGTATTTT. Translating it yields CASSLGVDTQYF.

This clonotype was observed many times. This rearrangement joins TRBV12-3 or TRBV12-4 to TRBJ1-5; D is unresolved. Trimming shortened V by 6 bases and J by 2 bases, and 11 bases separated the two germline ends. The CDR3 consists of 14 residues. CDR3 amino acids: CASSPGGGNQPQHF. CDR3 in DNA: TGTGCCAGCAGCCCGGGTGGCGGCAATCAGCCCCAGCATTTT.

This clonotype has just a few counts. V usage is TRBV11-2 and J usage is TRBJ2-3; TRBD1 matches 9 bases. The trim removed 3 bases at V and 4 bases at J, leaving 8 bases unmatched. CDR3 length: 16 amino acids. Germline loops: CDR1 SGHAT, CDR2 FQNNGV. CDR3 region: CASSFQGGQGADTQYF. In DNA form, the CDR3 reads TGTGCCAGCAGCTTTCAAGGGGGACAGGGAGCAGATACGCAGTATTTT.

This clonotype was picked up many times. The CDR3 spells CASSPRDYSSGANVLTF. The CDR3 nucleotides read TGTGCCAGCAGTCCCCGGGACTACTCATCTGGGGCCAACGTCCTGACTTTC. V gene TRBV12-3 or TRBV12-4 combines with J gene TRBJ2-6; 7 positions agree with TRBD2. V shed 5 bases, J shed 1 base, and the junction held 8 bases outside the gene matches. This CDR3 is 17 amino acids long.

This clonotype was observed many times. The V and J genes are TRBV5-1 and TRBJ1-2; 8 bases match TRBD1. The CDR3 has 13 residues. From germline, CDR1 is SGHRS and CDR2 YFSETQ. Trimming removed 4 bases from V and 4 bases from J; junction bases left unmatched: 3. CDR3 coding DNA: TGCGCCAGCAGCCCGGGGACAGGCTATGGCTACACCTTC. Translated, it gives CASSPGTGYGYTF.

There are many counts of this clonotype. The gene calls are TRBV9 and TRBJ1-4; D call uncertain. Trimming stripped 3 bases from V and 4 bases from J, with 16 bases between. CDR3 size: 16 residues. Germline assignment: CDR1 SGDLS and CDR2 YYNGEE. The DNA of the CDR3 is TGTGCCAGCAGCGGGAGTGTTGACTCCAGTAATGAAAAACTGTTTTTT. Protein sequence: CASSGSVDSSNEKLFF.